These T cell receptor beta chains were read from a single sample in a study of blood T cell repertoires in COVID-19. This table comes from immunoSEQ multiplex PCR, and its TCRdb copy is limited to in-frame clones, with some not included. Of fewer than 250,000 clones in the sample, 65% to 90% were seen once. What was sequenced was peripheral blood. These receptors were obtained from a man between 50 and 59 years old with COVID-19, enrolled during active disease. CDR3s include the opening cysteine and the closing phenylalanine or tryptophan. Fields, in order: J gene, clone size, D gene, V gene, CDR3 protein, CDR3 DNA. D genes are given only for firm matches. Clone sizes are given selectively: once, few, many, or a class where the clone is expanded.

>TRBJ2-2|-|-|TRBV27
CASKALFSGFGRTGELFF
TGTGCCAGCAAGGCCCTATTTTCGGGATTTGGACGCACCGGGGAGCTGTTTTTT
>TRBJ1-2|-|-|TRBV2
CASSEGWGVYGYTF
TGTGCCAGCAGTGAAGGGTGGGGGGTTTATGGCTACACCTTC
>TRBJ1-5|-|-|TRBV27
CASRVQGYSNQPQHF
TGTGCCAGCAGGGTACAGGGTTATAGCAATCAGCCCCAGCATTTT
>TRBJ2-7|once|TRBD1|TRBV19
CASSIEAGGSYEQYF
TGTGCCAGTAGTATAGAGGCAGGGGGCTCCTACGAGCAGTACTTC
>TRBJ2-1|-|TRBD1|TRBV2
CASSRTGFDNEQFF
TGTGCCAGCAGCCGGACAGGGTTTGACAATGAGCAGTTCTTC
>TRBJ1-2|-|TRBD1|TRBV18
CASSQSEGQGGYGYTF
TGTGCCAGCTCACAATCAGAAGGACAGGGAGGCTATGGCTACACCTTC
>TRBJ1-6|-|TRBD1|TRBV2
CASRDRANSPLHF
TGTGCCAGCAGGGACAGGGCTAATTCACCCCTCCACTTT
>TRBJ1-2|-|TRBD1|TRBV29-1
CSVNRGTNYGYTF
TGCAGCGTCAACAGGGGTACTAACTATGGCTACACCTTC
>TRBJ2-7|-|TRBD1|TRBV5-1
CASSPGQTFLFYEQYF
TGCGCCAGCAGCCCGGGACAGACTTTTCTATTTTACGAGCAGTACTTC
>TRBJ1-5|-|-|TRBV7-9
CASSSDSSNQPQHF
TGTGCCAGCAGTTCGGACAGTAGCAATCAGCCCCAGCATTTT
>TRBJ2-6|-|-|TRBV5-4
CASSLLGRRSGANVLTF
TGTGCCAGCAGCTTGCTAGGCAGACGTTCTGGGGCCAACGTCCTGACTTTC
>TRBJ1-5|-|-|TRBV15
CATSRTGNPNQPQHF
TGTGCCACCAGCAGAACGGGGAACCCGAATCAGCCCCAGCATTTT
>TRBJ1-5|-|TRBD1|TRBV19
CASSSPGTGGWQPQHF
TGTGCCAGTAGCTCACCCGGGACAGGGGGCTGGCAGCCCCAGCATTTT
>TRBJ2-1|-|TRBD1|TRBV6-2/TRBV6-3
CASSARTGANEQFF
TGTGCCAGCAGTGCCCGGACAGGGGCAAATGAGCAGTTCTTC
>TRBJ2-1|-|TRBD2|TRBV5-4
CASSPRTSGGYNEQFF
TGTGCCAGCAGTCCTCGTACTAGCGGGGGCTACAATGAGCAGTTCTTC
>TRBJ2-1|few|TRBD2|TRBV9
CASSAGTSGRFNEQFF
TGTGCCAGCAGCGCCGGGACTAGCGGGAGGTTTAATGAGCAGTTCTTC
>TRBJ2-3|-|-|TRBV7-6
CASSLGAGLSTDTQYF
TGTGCCAGCAGCTTAGGAGCAGGATTAAGCACAGATACGCAGTATTTT
>TRBJ1-4|-|-|TRBV2
CASSGPSGATNEKLFF
TGTGCCAGCAGTGGCCCCTCAGGGGCAACTAATGAAAAACTGTTTTTT
>TRBJ1-5|-|-|TRBV24-1
CATNDRSGNQPQHF
TGTGCCACTAACGACAGATCGGGCAATCAGCCCCAGCATTTT
>TRBJ2-1|-|TRBD2|TRBV11-2
CASRLAGGSYNEQFF
TGTGCCAGCAGACTAGCGGGAGGGTCCTACAATGAGCAGTTCTTC
>TRBJ1-4|-|-|TRBV6-5
CASRGWGENEKLFF
TGTGCCAGCAGGGGGTGGGGGGAGAATGAAAAACTGTTTTTT
>TRBJ1-2|-|TRBD1|TRBV9
CASSPTMAQGIIYGYTF
TGTGCCAGCAGCCCGACGATGGCACAGGGGATAATTTATGGCTACACCTTC
>TRBJ2-2|-|TRBD1|TRBV2
CASSFRTRSDRPTGELFF
TGTGCCAGCAGCTTTAGGACCCGATCGGACAGGCCCACCGGGGAGCTGTTTTTT
>TRBJ2-3|-|TRBD1|TRBV5-1
CASSFQGADTDTQYF
TGCGCCAGCAGCTTCCAGGGGGCTGACACAGATACGCAGTATTTT
>TRBJ2-5|-|-|TRBV6-2/TRBV6-3
CASSYGTQETQYF
TGTGCCAGCAGTTATGGGACACAAGAGACCCAGTACTTC
>TRBJ1-1|-|TRBD1|TRBV18
CASSLDRAPGDEAFF
TGTGCCAGCTCACTTGACAGGGCACCCGGGGACGAAGCTTTCTTT
>TRBJ1-3|-|TRBD1|TRBV7-6
CASSLGQGSGNTIYF
TGTGCCAGCAGCTTGGGACAGGGCTCTGGAAACACCATATATTTT
>TRBJ1-1|-|TRBD1|TRBV19
CASSSGQGFSNTEAFF
TGTGCCAGTAGTTCAGGACAGGGCTTTTCCAACACTGAAGCTTTCTTT
>TRBJ1-5|-|-|TRBV5-8
CASSLGSGGVHQPQHF
TGTGCCAGCAGCTTGGGCTCGGGGGGCGTCCATCAGCCCCAGCATTTT
>TRBJ1-6|-|-|TRBV20-1
CSAGDPDNSPLHF
TGCAGTGCTGGTGATCCGGATAATTCACCCCTCCACTTT
>TRBJ1-2|once|-|TRBV25-1
CASKGTPPNYGYTF
TGTGCCAGCAAGGGGACACCTCCTAACTATGGCTACACCTTC
>TRBJ2-2|-|-|TRBV19
CASSASGVGGELFF
TGTGCCAGTAGTGCTTCAGGTGTGGGCGGGGAGCTGTTTTTT
>TRBJ1-2|-|-|TRBV6-1
CASSEDSNYGYTF
TGTGCCAGCAGTGAGGACAGTAACTATGGCTACACCTTC
>TRBJ2-1|-|TRBD1|TRBV19
CASSIAGQGLNEQFF
TGTGCCAGTAGTATCGCGGGACAGGGCCTCAATGAGCAGTTCTTC
>TRBJ1-2|-|-|TRBV19
CASSIEQSAPYGYTF
TGTGCCAGTAGTATCGAACAGTCCGCTCCCTATGGCTACACCTTC
>TRBJ1-5|few|TRBD1|TRBV20-1
CSASGQGDQPQHF
TGCAGTGCTAGTGGACAGGGAGACCAGCCCCAGCATTTT
>TRBJ1-2|-|TRBD1|TRBV24-1
CATSAPGTGGDGYTF
TGTGCCACCAGTGCCCCCGGGACAGGGGGAGATGGCTACACCTTC
>TRBJ1-2|-|-|TRBV30
CAWRPVYGYTF
TGTGCCTGGAGGCCGGTATATGGCTACACCTTC
>TRBJ2-2|-|TRBD1|TRBV19
CASSIRGGQGANTGELFF
TGTGCCAGTAGTATCAGAGGGGGACAGGGAGCGAACACCGGGGAGCTGTTTTTT
>TRBJ2-5|-|TRBD1|TRBV6-2/TRBV6-3
CASSYTGVGRETQYF
TGTGCCAGCAGTTACACAGGGGTCGGGCGAGAGACCCAGTACTTC
>TRBJ1-1|-|-|TRBV19
CASSPNPAAAAFF
TGTGCCAGTAGCCCCAACCCAGCTGCGGCAGCTTTCTTT
>TRBJ2-4|-|-|TRBV11-2
CASSYTVGDIQYF
TGTGCCAGCAGCTATACAGTCGGCGACATTCAGTACTTC
>TRBJ2-3|-|TRBD2|TRBV11-1
CASSIAGGPSDTQYF
TGTGCCAGCTCCATAGCGGGAGGGCCGTCAGATACGCAGTATTTT
>TRBJ2-1|-|-|TRBV7-9
CASSSRDSNEQFF
TGTGCCAGCAGCTCCCGGGACTCAAATGAGCAGTTCTTC
>TRBJ2-3|-|-|TRBV7-3
CASSLLVGDTQYF
TGTGCCAGCAGCTTATTGGTCGGAGATACGCAGTATTTT
>TRBJ2-7|-|TRBD2|TRBV12-3/TRBV12-4
CASSRLAPYEQYF
TGTGCCAGCAGCCGACTAGCGCCTTACGAGCAGTACTTC
>TRBJ2-1|-|TRBD2|TRBV30
CAWGLGGRSEQFF
TGTGCCTGGGGCTTAGGCGGGAGGAGTGAGCAGTTCTTC
>TRBJ2-5|-|TRBD1|TRBV19
CASSIGDSPSETQYF
TGTGCCAGTAGTATAGGGGACAGTCCCAGCGAGACCCAGTACTTC
>TRBJ1-2|-|TRBD1|TRBV5-1
CASSLAPGTGDSYGYTF
TGCGCCAGCAGCTTGGCTCCCGGGACAGGGGACAGCTATGGCTACACCTTC
>TRBJ2-5|-|TRBD2|TRBV9
CASSADAGRGALGTQYF
TGTGCCAGCAGCGCGGACGCGGGGCGGGGGGCACTGGGGACCCAGTACTTC
>TRBJ1-2|-|-|TRBV25-1
CASSFRTSGYTF
TGTGCCAGCAGTTTCCGGACAAGCGGCTACACCTTC
>TRBJ2-1|-|-|TRBV10-2
CASSLGSPSYNEQFF
TGCGCCAGCAGCCTCGGGAGTCCGTCCTACAATGAGCAGTTCTTC
>TRBJ2-3|-|-|TRBV18
CASSPQTGATDTQYF
TGTGCCAGCTCACCTCAGACGGGAGCCACAGATACGCAGTATTTT